This is a list of T cell receptor beta chains from one sample in a study of shared clonotypes between healthy human individuals. Clones were sequenced by immunoSEQ multiplex PCR, and TCRdb holds only the in-frame ones, with some missing. The data contain approximately 650,000 clones, just under 97% of them singletons. Sequencing input: naive CD8+ T cells sorted from blood. The receptors here all came from a woman aged 30 to 39 in good health. CDR3s include the opening cysteine and the closing phenylalanine or tryptophan. Fields, in order: J gene, D gene, clone size, V gene, CDR3 DNA, CDR3 protein. The D gene is left open where the match is weak. Clone size is stated in some rows and not others, as once, few, many or a class when expanded.

j_call: TRBJ1-1
d_call: .
clone_size: .
v_call: TRBV11-2
cdr3_nt: TGTGCCAGCAGCCCCAGGATGGGTCGACAGGTGAACACTGAAGCTTTCTTT
cdr3_aa: CASSPRMGRQVNTEAFF

j_call: TRBJ2-7
d_call: TRBD2
clone_size: .
v_call: TRBV7-9
cdr3_nt: TGTGCCAGCAGCCCGCGGACTAGCGGGAGGAGCGAGCAGTACTTC
cdr3_aa: CASSPRTSGRSEQYF

j_call: TRBJ2-7
d_call: TRBD2
clone_size: .
v_call: TRBV27
cdr3_nt: TGTGCCAGCAGTACTATACTAGCGGGAGATGTTTACGAGCAGTACTTC
cdr3_aa: CASSTILAGDVYEQYF

j_call: TRBJ1-5
d_call: .
clone_size: .
v_call: TRBV19
cdr3_nt: TGTGCCAGTAGTTCCACAGGGCACAATCAGCCCCAGCATTTT
cdr3_aa: CASSSTGHNQPQHF

j_call: TRBJ1-4
d_call: .
clone_size: .
v_call: TRBV11-2
cdr3_nt: TGTGCCAGCAGCTTAGGGGGTGCAACTAATGAAAAACTGTTTTTT
cdr3_aa: CASSLGGATNEKLFF

j_call: TRBJ2-3
d_call: .
clone_size: .
v_call: TRBV7-9
cdr3_nt: TGTGCCAGCAGCTTAGGTTCGGAGGGGGACCCACGCACAGATACGCAGTATTTT
cdr3_aa: CASSLGSEGDPRTDTQYF

j_call: TRBJ2-7
d_call: .
clone_size: .
v_call: TRBV9
cdr3_nt: TGTGCCAGCAGCCCCGGGACTTCCTACGAGCAGTACTTC
cdr3_aa: CASSPGTSYEQYF

j_call: TRBJ1-5
d_call: .
clone_size: .
v_call: TRBV6-5
cdr3_nt: TGTGCCAGCAGTTACTCTGAGGGGGATCAGCCCCAGCATTTT
cdr3_aa: CASSYSEGDQPQHF

j_call: TRBJ1-5
d_call: TRBD1
clone_size: .
v_call: TRBV27
cdr3_nt: TGTGCCAGCAGTCCAGGGACAGGGGGATATCAGCCCCAGCATTTT
cdr3_aa: CASSPGTGGYQPQHF

j_call: TRBJ2-6
d_call: .
clone_size: .
v_call: TRBV11-1
cdr3_nt: TGTGCCAGCAGCGTGAATCCGGGACGGGGAAGCTCTGGGGCCAACGTCCTGACTTTC
cdr3_aa: CASSVNPGRGSSGANVLTF

j_call: TRBJ1-5
d_call: TRBD1
clone_size: once
v_call: TRBV28
cdr3_nt: TGTGCCAGCAGGGGACAGGGAATAGTTGATCAGCCCCAGCATTTT
cdr3_aa: CASRGQGIVDQPQHF

j_call: TRBJ1-1
d_call: .
clone_size: .
v_call: TRBV25-1
cdr3_nt: TGTGCCAGCAGTGAACTTTCGGTGAACACTGAAGCTTTCTTT
cdr3_aa: CASSELSVNTEAFF

j_call: TRBJ1-3
d_call: .
clone_size: .
v_call: TRBV2
cdr3_nt: TGTGCCAGCAGTGGTGCCAGGGAGGCTACTGGAAACACCATATATTTT
cdr3_aa: CASSGAREATGNTIYF

j_call: TRBJ2-7
d_call: .
clone_size: .
v_call: TRBV5-1
cdr3_nt: TGCGCCAGCAGCTTGTGGTCAGGGGTGGACTACGAGCAGTACTTC
cdr3_aa: CASSLWSGVDYEQYF

j_call: TRBJ2-7
d_call: .
clone_size: .
v_call: TRBV9
cdr3_nt: TGTGCCAGCAGCGTAGCCGGAATAGGATACGAGCAGTACTTC
cdr3_aa: CASSVAGIGYEQYF

j_call: TRBJ1-1
d_call: .
clone_size: .
v_call: TRBV7-9
cdr3_nt: TGTGCCAGCAGCCAAAGGGAGGATGAAGCTTTCTTT
cdr3_aa: CASSQREDEAFF

j_call: TRBJ2-7
d_call: TRBD1
clone_size: .
v_call: TRBV19
cdr3_nt: TGTGCCAGTAGTGCGGGACAGGGGTCCCTTTCCTACGAGCAGTACTTC
cdr3_aa: CASSAGQGSLSYEQYF

j_call: TRBJ1-1
d_call: TRBD1
clone_size: .
v_call: TRBV6-6
cdr3_nt: TGTGCCAGCAGTTACTGGGCAGGGGGCCTGGGAACTGAAGCTTTCTTT
cdr3_aa: CASSYWAGGLGTEAFF

j_call: TRBJ1-5
d_call: .
clone_size: .
v_call: TRBV20-1
cdr3_nt: TGCAGTGCTAGGGGTCAGCCCCAGCATTTT
cdr3_aa: CSARGQPQHF

j_call: TRBJ2-7
d_call: .
clone_size: .
v_call: TRBV27
cdr3_nt: TGTGCCAGCAGTGGCGACAGGACCAGCCCCCACTACGAGCAGTACTTC
cdr3_aa: CASSGDRTSPHYEQYF

j_call: TRBJ2-1
d_call: TRBD2
clone_size: once
v_call: TRBV19
cdr3_nt: TGTGCCAGCCAGGGACTAGCGGGAGCCAGTGAGCAGTTCTTC
cdr3_aa: CASQGLAGASEQFF

j_call: TRBJ2-1
d_call: TRBD2
clone_size: .
v_call: TRBV28
cdr3_nt: TGTGCCAGCAGTTATACCGGGACTATAACCTACAATGAGCAGTTCTTC
cdr3_aa: CASSYTGTITYNEQFF

j_call: TRBJ2-2
d_call: .
clone_size: .
v_call: TRBV2
cdr3_nt: TGTGCCAGCAGGCAGACAGGTCTGCGAAGCGGGGAGCTGTTTTTT
cdr3_aa: CASRQTGLRSGELFF

j_call: TRBJ2-3
d_call: TRBD2
clone_size: .
v_call: TRBV28
cdr3_nt: TGTGCCAGCAGACTAATTCTAGCGGACCCCACAGATACGCAGTATTTT
cdr3_aa: CASRLILADPTDTQYF

j_call: TRBJ2-6
d_call: TRBD1
clone_size: .
v_call: TRBV7-6
cdr3_nt: TGTGCCAGCTCCCTGGGACAGGACTTCTCTGGGGCCAACGTCCTGACTTTC
cdr3_aa: CASSLGQDFSGANVLTF

j_call: TRBJ2-2
d_call: .
clone_size: .
v_call: TRBV6-6
cdr3_nt: TGTGCCAGCACGGGGTGGGAGACGACCGGGGAGCTGTTTTTT
cdr3_aa: CASTGWETTGELFF

j_call: TRBJ2-5
d_call: TRBD1
clone_size: once
v_call: TRBV28
cdr3_nt: TGTGCCAGCAGTTTTGGGACAGGCCTCCAAGAGACCCAGTACTTC
cdr3_aa: CASSFGTGLQETQYF

j_call: TRBJ1-2
d_call: .
clone_size: .
v_call: TRBV7-9
cdr3_nt: TGTGCCAGCAGCTTCCCTCTAAGTTTTGCCTATGGCTACACCTTC
cdr3_aa: CASSFPLSFAYGYTF